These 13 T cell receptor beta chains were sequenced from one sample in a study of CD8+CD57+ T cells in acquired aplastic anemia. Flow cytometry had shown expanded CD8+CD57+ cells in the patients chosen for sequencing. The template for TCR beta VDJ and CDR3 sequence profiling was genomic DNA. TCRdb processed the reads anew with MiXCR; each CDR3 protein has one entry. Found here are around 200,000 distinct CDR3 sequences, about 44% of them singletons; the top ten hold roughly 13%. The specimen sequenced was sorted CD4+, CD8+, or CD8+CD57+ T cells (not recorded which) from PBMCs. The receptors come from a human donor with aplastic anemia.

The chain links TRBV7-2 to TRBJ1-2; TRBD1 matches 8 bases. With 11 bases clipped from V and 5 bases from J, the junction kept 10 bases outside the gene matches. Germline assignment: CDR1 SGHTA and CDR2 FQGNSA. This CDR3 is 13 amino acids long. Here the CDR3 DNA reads TGTGCCGCCCAGATGGACAGGGCTTATGGCTACACCTTC. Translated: CAAQMDRAYGYTF.

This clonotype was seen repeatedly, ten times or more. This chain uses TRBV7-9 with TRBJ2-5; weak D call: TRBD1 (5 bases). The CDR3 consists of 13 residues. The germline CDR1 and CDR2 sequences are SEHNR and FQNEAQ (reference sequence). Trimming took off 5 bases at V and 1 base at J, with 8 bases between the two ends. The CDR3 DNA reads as TGTGCCAGCAGCCCCGACAGCCAAGAGACCCAGTACTTC. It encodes CASSPDSQETQYF. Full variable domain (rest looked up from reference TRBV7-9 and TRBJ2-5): DTGVSQNPRHKITKRGQNVTFRCDPISEHNRLYWYRQTLGQGPEFLTYFQNEAQLEKSRLLSDRFSAERPKGSFSTLEIQRTEQGDSAMYLCASSPDSQETQYFGPGTRLLVL.

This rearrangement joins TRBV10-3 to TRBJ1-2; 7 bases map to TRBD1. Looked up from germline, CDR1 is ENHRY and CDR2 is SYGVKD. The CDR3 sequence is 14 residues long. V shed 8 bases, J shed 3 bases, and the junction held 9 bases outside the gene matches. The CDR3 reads CAIGTGARDYGYTF. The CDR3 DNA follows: TGTGCCATCGGAACAGGGGCGCGGGACTATGGCTACACCTTC.

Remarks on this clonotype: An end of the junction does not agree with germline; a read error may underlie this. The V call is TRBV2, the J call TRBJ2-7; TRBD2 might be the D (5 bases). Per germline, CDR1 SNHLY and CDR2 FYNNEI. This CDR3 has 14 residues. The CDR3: CASSEADPTYEQYF. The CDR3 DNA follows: TGTGCCAGTAGTGAAGCGGATCCGACCTACGAGCAGTACTTC.

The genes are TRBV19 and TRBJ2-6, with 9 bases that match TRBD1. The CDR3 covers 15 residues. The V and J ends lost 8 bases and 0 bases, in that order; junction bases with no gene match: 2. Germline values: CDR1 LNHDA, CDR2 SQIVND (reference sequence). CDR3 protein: CASGDRVSGANVLTF. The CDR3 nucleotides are TGTGCCAGTGGGGACAGGGTCTCTGGGGCCAACGTCCTGACTTTC.

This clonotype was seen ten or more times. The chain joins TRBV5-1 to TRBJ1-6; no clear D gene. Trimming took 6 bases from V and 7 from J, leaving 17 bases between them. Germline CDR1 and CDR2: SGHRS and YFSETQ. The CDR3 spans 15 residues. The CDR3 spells CASTLNGLRNSPLHF. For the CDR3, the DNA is TGCGCCAGCACCCTGAATGGCCTACGGAATTCACCCCTCCACTTT.

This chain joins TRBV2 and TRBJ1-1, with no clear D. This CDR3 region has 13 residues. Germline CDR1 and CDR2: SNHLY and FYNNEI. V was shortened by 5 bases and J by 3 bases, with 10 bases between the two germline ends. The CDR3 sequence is CASSLLVDTEAFF. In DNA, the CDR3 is TGTGCCAGCAGTTTACTGGTGGACACTGAAGCTTTCTTT.

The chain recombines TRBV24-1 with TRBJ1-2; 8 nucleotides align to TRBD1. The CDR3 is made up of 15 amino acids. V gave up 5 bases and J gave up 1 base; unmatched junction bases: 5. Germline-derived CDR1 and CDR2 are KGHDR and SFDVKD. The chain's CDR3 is CATSARGQVNYGYTF. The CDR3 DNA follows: TGTGCCACCAGTGCTAGGGGACAGGTTAACTATGGCTACACCTTC.

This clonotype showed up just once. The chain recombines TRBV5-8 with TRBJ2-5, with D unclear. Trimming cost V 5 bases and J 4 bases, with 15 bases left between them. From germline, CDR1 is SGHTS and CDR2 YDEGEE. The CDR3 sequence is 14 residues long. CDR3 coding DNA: TGTGCCAGCAGGGAGAGAACCCGAGGAGAGACCCAGTACTTC. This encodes CASRERTRGETQYF.

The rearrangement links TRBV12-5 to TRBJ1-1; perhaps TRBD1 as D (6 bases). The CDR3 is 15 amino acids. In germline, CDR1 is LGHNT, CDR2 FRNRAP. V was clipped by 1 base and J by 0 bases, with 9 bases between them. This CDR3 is CASGLEAGVNTEAFF. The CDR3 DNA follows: TGTGCTAGTGGTTTGGAGGCAGGGGTGAACACTGAAGCTTTCTTT.

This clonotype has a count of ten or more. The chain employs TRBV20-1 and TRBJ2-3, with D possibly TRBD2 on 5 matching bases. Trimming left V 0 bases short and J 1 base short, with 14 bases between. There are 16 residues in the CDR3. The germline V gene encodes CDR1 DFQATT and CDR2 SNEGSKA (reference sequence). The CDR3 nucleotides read TGCAGTGCTAGAGAGAACGGGAAAGGCGGCACAGATACGCAGTATTTT. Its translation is CSARENGKGGTDTQYF.

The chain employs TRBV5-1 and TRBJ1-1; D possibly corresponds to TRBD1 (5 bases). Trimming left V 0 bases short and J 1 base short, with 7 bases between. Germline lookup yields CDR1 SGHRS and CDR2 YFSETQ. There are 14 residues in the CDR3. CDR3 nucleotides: TGCGCCAGCAGCTTGGGTGGACAGAACACTGAAGCTTTCTTT. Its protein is CASSLGGQNTEAFF.

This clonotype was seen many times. This CDR3 reads CASRERGTDTQYF. CDR3 DNA: TGTGCCAGCAGGGAGCGGGGGACAGATACGCAGTATTTT. The chain joins TRBV6-1 to TRBJ2-3; 8 positions agree with TRBD2. Germline CDR1 reads MNHNS; CDR2 reads SASEGT. The CDR3 extends over 13 amino acids. Germline trimming cut 6 bases from V and 3 bases from J; bases unmatched to any gene: 2.